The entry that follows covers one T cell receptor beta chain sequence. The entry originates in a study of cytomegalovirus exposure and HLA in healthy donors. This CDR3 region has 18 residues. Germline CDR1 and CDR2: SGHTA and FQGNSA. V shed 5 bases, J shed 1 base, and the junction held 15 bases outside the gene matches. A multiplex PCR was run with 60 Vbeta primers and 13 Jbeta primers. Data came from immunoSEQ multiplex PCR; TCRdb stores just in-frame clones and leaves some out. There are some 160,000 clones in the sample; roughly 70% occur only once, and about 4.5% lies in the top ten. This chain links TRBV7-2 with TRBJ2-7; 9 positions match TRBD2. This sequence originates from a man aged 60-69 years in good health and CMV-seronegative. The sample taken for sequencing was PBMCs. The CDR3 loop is CASSLESSGMTDSYEQYF. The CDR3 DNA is TGTGCCAGCAGCCTGGAGTCTAGCGGGATGACTGATTCCTACGAGCAGTACTTC.